This T cell receptor beta chain originates from a study of STAT5B mutations in CD4+ large granular lymphocyte leukemia. Study outcomes and limitations: Main leukemic clonotypes were patient-specific, but more than 20% appeared at low frequency elsewhere.

The CDR3 covers 15 residues. V gave up 2 bases and J gave up 6 bases, with 15 bases separating them. CDR1 and CDR2 (germline): MDHEN, SYDVKM. Comments on this clone: Its specificity is unknown.

Method: immunoSEQ multiplex PCR; TCRdb's copy keeps in-frame clones and lacks some. The repertoire holds 25,000 to 30,000 clones, with 65% to 80% as singletons. Sequencing input: CD4+ T cells from blood buffy coats. The receptor was isolated from a human donor in good health. The rearrangement links TRBV28 to TRBJ2-3, with D possibly matching TRBD2 (5 bases). CDR3 residues: CASSLAGGRADTQYF. For the CDR3, the DNA is TGTGCCAGCAGTTTAGCGGGCGGAAGAGCGGATACGCAGTATTTT. Combining the CDR3 with reference TRBV28 and TRBJ2-3 gives the whole variable domain DVKVTQSSRYLVKRTGEKVFLECVQDMDHENMFWYRQDPGLGLRLIYFSYDVKMKEKGDIPEGYSVSREKKERFSLILESASTNQTSMYLCASSLAGGRADTQYFGPGTRLTVL.